This T cell receptor beta chain is drawn from a study of T cells in tuberculosis listed by TCRdb under 2018. Context from the whole study: The study combined CD1B tetramers and high-throughput TCR immunosequencing to characterize T cells specific for the mycobacterial lipid antigen glucose monomycolate (GMM). A South African clinical cohort compared IGRA-negative adolescents, IGRA-positive adolescents with latent tuberculosis and adults with active tuberculosis, fewer than 12 per group. Active tuberculosis patient PBMC were archived before or within 7 days of starting standard anti-tuberculosis treatment. The investigation overall reported the following: The smaller NN-distances in active tuberculosis patients were driven in part by shorter CDR3-alpha lengths, while the difference seen for TCR-beta was not statistically significant. A classifier using the diverse GMM-specific repertoire reached approximately 90% accuracy (AUROC 0.8 to 0.95), compared with 70% accuracy using GEM motif frequencies. Compared with IGRA-negative controls, TCR-alpha repertoires from active tuberculosis had smaller mean NN-distances to GMM-specific TCRs, which suggests clonal expansion of these TCRs. Clinical samples were selected based on which cryopreserved specimens were available, and the active tuberculosis cases were adults whereas the controls were adolescents.

Reading the label with the study, this specimen's time point is: new active TB diagnosis, blood taken before or within 7 days of starting treatment. The active tuberculosis patients were newly diagnosed, HIV-seronegative South African adults aged 18 years or older. Confirmation of active tuberculosis was obtained by positive sputum smear microscopy and/or positive M. tuberculosis culture. Immunosequencing of unsorted cryopreserved PBMC covered, on average, roughly 93,000 T cells per clinical donor. Note on this clone: The antigen this receptor binds is unknown. No base quality information exists; no much larger clone differs at one position.

Its CDR3 holds 18 amino acids, cysteine through phenylalanine. Just CDR3 DNA is preserved here, 54 bases in frame from base 1. From the germline V gene, CDR1 is SGHTA and CDR2 is FQGNSA. V was cut back by 2 bases and J by 2 bases, leaving a gap of 19 bases between them. TCR libraries were generated with the immunoSEQ multiplex PCR assay, using TCR-beta and/or TCR-alpha/delta assays for each sample. The amplified TCR libraries were sequenced on the Illumina high-throughput platform. Per the source publication's procedure: Clustering and dimensionality reduction were performed using pairwise TCRdist distances among GMM-specific receptors from ex vivo sorted or in vitro expanded T cells. The score assigned to each clinical repertoire was mean NN-distance, meaning the average TCRdist to the nearest 10% of tetramer-positive reference sequences. GEM TCR motif frequency was computed as the fraction of unique TCRs matching known GEM sequences by V/J usage and CDR3 length. Active tuberculosis was classified by linear discriminant analysis with leave-one-out cross-validation, implemented in scikit-learn. TCRdb's version of the immuneACCESS table is confined to in-frame rearrangements and falls short of the full clone set. An unresolved V gene accounts for under half of the shortfall where checked; the remainder is of unknown origin. The V and J calls and clone size were taken over from that table, and D and trimming were inferred from the DNA. The sample has over 25,000 clones on record, under 95% of them singletons. Roughly 6.4% of the sample is in the top ten clones.

The rearranged segments are TRBV7-2 and TRBJ1-5; TRBD1 is perhaps the D gene, given 6 matching bases. The source was PBMCs, collected at tuberculosis diagnosis. The clonotype was recovered from an adult with tuberculosis. Some clones in this sample may be carry-over from other donors' samples. The DNA sequence is given as TGTGCCAGCAGCTTATGGGGTCAGGGGTATCTGGGCAATCAGCCCCAGCATTTT. Its protein is CASSLWGQGYLGNQPQHF.